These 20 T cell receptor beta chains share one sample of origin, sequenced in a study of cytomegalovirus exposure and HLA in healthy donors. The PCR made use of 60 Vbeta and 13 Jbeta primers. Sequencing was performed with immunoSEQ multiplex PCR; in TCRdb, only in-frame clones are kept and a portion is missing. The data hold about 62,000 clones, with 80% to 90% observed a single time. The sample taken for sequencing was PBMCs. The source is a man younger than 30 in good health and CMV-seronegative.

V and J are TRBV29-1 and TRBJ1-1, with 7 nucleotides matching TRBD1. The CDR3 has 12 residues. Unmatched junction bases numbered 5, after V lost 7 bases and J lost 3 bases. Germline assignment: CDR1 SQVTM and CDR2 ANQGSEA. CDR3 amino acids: CSAEQGYTEAFF. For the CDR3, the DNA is TGCAGCGCAGAACAGGGGTACACTGAAGCTTTCTTT.

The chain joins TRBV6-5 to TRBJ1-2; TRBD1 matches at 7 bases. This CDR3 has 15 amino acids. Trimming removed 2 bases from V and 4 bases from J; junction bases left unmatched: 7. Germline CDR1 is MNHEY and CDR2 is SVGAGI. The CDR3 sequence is CASSYGKGALYGYTF. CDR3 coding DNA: TGTGCCAGCAGTTACGGGAAGGGGGCCCTCTATGGCTACACCTTC.

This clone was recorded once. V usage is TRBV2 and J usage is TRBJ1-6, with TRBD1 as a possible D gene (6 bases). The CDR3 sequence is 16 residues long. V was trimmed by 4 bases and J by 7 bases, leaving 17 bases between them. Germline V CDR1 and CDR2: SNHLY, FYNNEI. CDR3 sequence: CASSGRNRVDNSPLHF. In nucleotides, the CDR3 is TGTGCCAGCAGTGGCAGGAACAGGGTCGACAATTCACCCCTCCACTTT.

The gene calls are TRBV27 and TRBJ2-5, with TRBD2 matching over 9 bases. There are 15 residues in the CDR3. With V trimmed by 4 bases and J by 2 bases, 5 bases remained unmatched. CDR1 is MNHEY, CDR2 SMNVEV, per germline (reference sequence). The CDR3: CASSSAGGLQETQYF. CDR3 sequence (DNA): TGTGCCAGCAGTTCAGCGGGGGGCCTACAAGAGACCCAGTACTTC.

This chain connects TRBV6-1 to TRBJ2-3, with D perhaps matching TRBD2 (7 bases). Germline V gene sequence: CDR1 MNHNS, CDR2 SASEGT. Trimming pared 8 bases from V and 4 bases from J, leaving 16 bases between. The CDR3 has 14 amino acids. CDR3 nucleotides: TGTGCCAGCGAAAGGGGGGGGCAAGCAGATACGCAGTATTTT. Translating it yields CASERGGQADTQYF.

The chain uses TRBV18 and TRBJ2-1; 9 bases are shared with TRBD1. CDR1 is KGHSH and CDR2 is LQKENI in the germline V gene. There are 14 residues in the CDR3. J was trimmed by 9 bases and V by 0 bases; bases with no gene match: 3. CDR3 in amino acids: CASSPPGQGREQFF. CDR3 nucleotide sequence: TGTGCCAGCTCACCACCGGGACAGGGACGTGAGCAGTTCTTC. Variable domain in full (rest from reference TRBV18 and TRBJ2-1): NAGVMQNPRHLVRRRGQEARLRCSPMKGHSHVYWYRQLPEEGLKFMVYLQKENIIDESGMPKERFSAEFPKEGPSILRIQQVVRGDSAAYFCASSPPGQGREQFFGPGTRLTVL.

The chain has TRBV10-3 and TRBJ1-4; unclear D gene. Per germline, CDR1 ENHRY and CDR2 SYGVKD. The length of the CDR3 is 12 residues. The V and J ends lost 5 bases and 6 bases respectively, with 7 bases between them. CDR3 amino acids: CAISTGDEKLFF. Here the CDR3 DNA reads TGTGCCATCAGTACCGGTGATGAAAAACTGTTTTTT.

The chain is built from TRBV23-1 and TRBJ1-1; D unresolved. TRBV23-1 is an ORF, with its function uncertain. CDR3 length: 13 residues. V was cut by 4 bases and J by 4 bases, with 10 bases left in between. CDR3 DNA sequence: TGCGCCAGCAGTCTGAGGGTAGGCACTGAAGCTTTCTTT. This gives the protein CASSLRVGTEAFF.

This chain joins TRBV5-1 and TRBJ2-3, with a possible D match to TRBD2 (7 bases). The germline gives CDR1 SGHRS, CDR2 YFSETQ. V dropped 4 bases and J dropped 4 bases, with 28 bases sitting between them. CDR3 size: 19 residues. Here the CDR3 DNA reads TGCGCCAGCAGCCCGAAGATCCGGGACACATTAGCGGGTTCAGATACGCAGTATTTT. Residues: CASSPKIRDTLAGSDTQYF.

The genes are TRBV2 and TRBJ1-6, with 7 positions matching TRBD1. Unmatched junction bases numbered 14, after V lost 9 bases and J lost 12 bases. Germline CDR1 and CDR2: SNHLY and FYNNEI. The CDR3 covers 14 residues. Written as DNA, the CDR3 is TGTGCCAGTCAATATGAGGGGGCGCGGGGACCCCTCCACTTT. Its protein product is CASQYEGARGPLHF.

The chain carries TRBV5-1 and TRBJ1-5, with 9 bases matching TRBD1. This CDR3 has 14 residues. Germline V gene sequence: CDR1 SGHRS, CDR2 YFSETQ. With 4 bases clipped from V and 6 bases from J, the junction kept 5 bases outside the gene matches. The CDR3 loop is CASSPGQGSQPQHF. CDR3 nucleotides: TGCGCCAGCAGCCCCGGACAGGGGAGTCAGCCCCAGCATTTT.

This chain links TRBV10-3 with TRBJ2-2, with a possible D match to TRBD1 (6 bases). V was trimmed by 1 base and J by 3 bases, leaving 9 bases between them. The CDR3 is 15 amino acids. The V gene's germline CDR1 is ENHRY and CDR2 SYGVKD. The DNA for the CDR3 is TGTGCCATCAGTGAGTTACAGGGAGACACCGGGGAGCTGTTTTTT. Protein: CAISELQGDTGELFF.

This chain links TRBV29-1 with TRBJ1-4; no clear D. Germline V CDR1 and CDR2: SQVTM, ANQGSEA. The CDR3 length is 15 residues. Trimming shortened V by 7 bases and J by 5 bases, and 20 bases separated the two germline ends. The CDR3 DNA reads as TGCAGCGCCGTACCGCGGGTGCCTACAAATGAAAAACTGTTTTTT. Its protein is CSAVPRVPTNEKLFF.

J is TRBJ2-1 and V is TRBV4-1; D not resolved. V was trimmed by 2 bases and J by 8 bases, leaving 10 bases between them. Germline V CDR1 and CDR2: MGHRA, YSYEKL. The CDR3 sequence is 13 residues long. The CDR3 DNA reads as TGCGCCAGCAGCCAAACGGCAGGTCATGAGCAGTTCTTC. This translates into CASSQTAGHEQFF.

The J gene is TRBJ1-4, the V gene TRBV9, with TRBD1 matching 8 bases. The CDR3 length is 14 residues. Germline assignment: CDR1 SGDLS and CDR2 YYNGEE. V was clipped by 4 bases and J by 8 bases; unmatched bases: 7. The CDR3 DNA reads TGTGCCAGCAGCTCGACAGGGGAGAGGGAAAAACTGTTTTTT. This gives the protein CASSSTGEREKLFF. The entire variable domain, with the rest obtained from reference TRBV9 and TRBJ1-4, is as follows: DSGVTQTPKHLITATGQRVTLRCSPRSGDLSVYWYQQSLDQGLQFLIQYYNGEERAKGNILERFSAQQFPDLHSELNLSSLELGDSALYFCASSSTGEREKLFFGSGTQLSVL.

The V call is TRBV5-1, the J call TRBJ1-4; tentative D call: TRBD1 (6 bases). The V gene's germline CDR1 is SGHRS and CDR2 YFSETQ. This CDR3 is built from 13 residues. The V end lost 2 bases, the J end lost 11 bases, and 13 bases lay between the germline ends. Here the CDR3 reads CASSLQGIGKLFF. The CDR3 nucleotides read TGCGCCAGCAGCTTACAGGGAATTGGGAAACTGTTTTTT. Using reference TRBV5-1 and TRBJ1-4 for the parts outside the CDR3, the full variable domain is KAGVTQTPRYLIKTRGQQVTLSCSPISGHRSVSWYQQTPGQGLQFLFEYFSETQRNKGNFPGRFSGRQFSNSRSEMNVSTLELGDSALYLCASSLQGIGKLFFGSGTQLSVL.

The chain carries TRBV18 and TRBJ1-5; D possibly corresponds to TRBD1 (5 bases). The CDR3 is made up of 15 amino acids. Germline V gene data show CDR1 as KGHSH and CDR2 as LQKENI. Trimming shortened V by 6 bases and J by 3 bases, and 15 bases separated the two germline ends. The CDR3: CASSYLTGLNQPQHF. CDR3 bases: TGTGCCAGCTCCTACCTTACAGGTCTCAATCAGCCCCAGCATTTT.

CDR3 region: CASSRTGGPYQPQHF. The CDR3 bases are TGTGCCAGCAGCCGGACAGGGGGCCCCTATCAGCCCCAGCATTTT. The chain has TRBV7-2 and TRBJ1-5; 11 bases fit TRBD1. Germline-derived CDR1 and CDR2 are SGHTA and FQGNSA. The CDR3 has 15 amino acids. V lost 5 bases, J lost 5 bases, and 5 bases stayed unmatched.

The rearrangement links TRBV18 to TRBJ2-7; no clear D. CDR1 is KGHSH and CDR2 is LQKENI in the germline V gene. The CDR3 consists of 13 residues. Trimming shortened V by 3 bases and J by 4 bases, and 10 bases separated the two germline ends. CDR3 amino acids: CASSPGTFYEQYF. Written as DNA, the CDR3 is TGTGCCAGCTCACCTGGCACCTTTTACGAGCAGTACTTC.

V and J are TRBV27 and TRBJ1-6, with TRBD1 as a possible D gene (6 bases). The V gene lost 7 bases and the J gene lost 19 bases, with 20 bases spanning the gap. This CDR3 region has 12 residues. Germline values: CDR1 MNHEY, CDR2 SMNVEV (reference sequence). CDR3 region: CASTSSVDRLHF. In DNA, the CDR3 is TGTGCCAGCACCTCCTCCGTGGACAGACTACACTTT.